Each of the 5 T cell receptor beta chains below was sequenced from the same sample in a study of T-cell reconstitution after alpha-beta-depleted transplantation in children. Preparing the TCRbeta library involved the use of unique molecular identifiers. TCRdb passed the PCR reads through MiXCR, listing each CDR3 protein once. This table has some 600,000 distinct CDR3 sequences, approximately 13% appearing once. Sequences were derived from PBMCs, mostly from graft donor cells, sampled 360 days after TCRalphabeta/CD19-depleted stem cell transplant. These receptors were collected from a male patient between 10 and 17 years old who had a stem cell transplant for acute myeloid leukemia, so the T cells may come from the graft donor.

The rearrangement links TRBV11-2 to TRBJ1-3; D is undetermined. V gave up 7 bases and J gave up 4 bases, with 14 bases separating them. Germline assignment: CDR1 SGHAT and CDR2 FQNNGV. CDR3 length equals 14 residues. CDR3 sequence: CASIAGWPGNTIYF. The CDR3 bases are TGTGCCAGCATCGCTGGGTGGCCGGGAAACACCATATATTTT.

The V gene is TRBV5-1, the J gene TRBJ2-7, with TRBD1 identical over 9 bases. CDR1 is SGHRS, CDR2 YFSETQ, per germline. The ends lost 4 bases at V and 4 bases at J; junction bases unmatched: 12. The CDR3 runs to 16 residues. The CDR3 region is CASSLLKLTGGYEQYF. CDR3 sequence (DNA): TGCGCCAGCAGCCTCCTCAAATTGACAGGGGGTTACGAGCAGTACTTC. Combining the CDR3 with reference TRBV5-1 and TRBJ2-7 gives the whole variable domain KAGVTQTPRYLIKTRGQQVTLSCSPISGHRSVSWYQQTPGQGLQFLFEYFSETQRNKGNFPGRFSGRQFSNSRSEMNVSTLELGDSALYLCASSLLKLTGGYEQYFGPGTRLTVT.

The chain is built from TRBV6-2 or TRBV6-3 and TRBJ2-7; TRBD1 aligns across 8 bases. V lost 6 bases and J lost 5; bases outside the gene matches: 9. Germline lookup yields CDR1 MNHEY and CDR2 SVGEGT. This CDR3 spans 14 amino acids. The CDR3 DNA reads as TGTGCCAGCAGGTCAGGGGGCAGGCTCAACGAGCAGTACTTC. It is translated as CASRSGGRLNEQYF.

In its sample, this clonotype was seen a few times. The chain employs TRBV29-1 and TRBJ2-7; maybe TRBD2 (6 bases). From germline, CDR1 is SQVTM and CDR2 ANQGSEA. V was clipped by 6 bases and J by 7 bases, with 16 bases between them. This CDR3 is 12 amino acids long. CDR3 in amino acids: CSVVGRRREQYF. CDR3 DNA sequence: TGCAGCGTAGTTGGGAGGAGAAGGGAGCAGTACTTC.

This clonotype showed up many times. The chain recombines TRBV10-3 with TRBJ1-6, with D possibly being TRBD1 (6 bases). The CDR3 consists of 16 residues. V lost 6 bases to trimming and J lost 2 bases, with 14 bases between them. Germline V gene sequence: CDR1 ENHRY, CDR2 SYGVKD. CDR3 sequence reads: CAIRTSQGPYNSPLHF. As DNA, the CDR3 is TGTGCCATCAGGACCTCACAGGGACCCTATAATTCACCCCTCCACTTT.